A single T cell receptor beta chain is shown here with its context. This sample is drawn from a study of OX40 agonist ivuxolimab in advanced cancers. Some clones are missing from TCRdb's copy, which holds only in-frame ones; the method was immunoSEQ multiplex PCR. The data contain fewer than 20,000 clones, just over 70% of them seen just once; the ten biggest clones take up 15% to 20%. V shed 7 bases, J shed 7 bases, and the junction held 5 bases outside the gene matches. Germline CDR1 reads MRHNA; CDR2 reads SNTAGT. The CDR3 runs to 14 residues. The sample consisted of CD4+ or CD8+ T cells sorted from blood, taken in a trial of the OX40 agonist ivuxolimab. This rearrangement joins TRBV6-4 to TRBJ2-7, with 15 positions matching TRBD2. The sequence was obtained from an adult with an advanced solid tumor such as melanoma, head and neck, liver or kidney cancer. The CDR3 loop is CASTGGLAGGEQYF. The CDR3 DNA sequence: TGTGCCAGCACAGGGGGACTAGCGGGAGGTGAGCAGTACTTC.